The rows below give T cell receptor beta chains drawn from one sample of a study of blood T cells in healthy people across ages. One entry per CDR3 protein results from TCRdb running MiXCR on the 5' RACE reads. Among 850,000 to 1,000,000 distinct CDR3 sequences, under 50% were seen once, and the ten largest hold 13%. Sequencing input: blood. The receptors come from a young man in good health. Each CDR3 is given with its conserved first and last residue. The D gene is left open where the match is weak. Clone size appears in some rows only: once, few, many, or a class for an expanded clone.

TRBV7-9,NA,TRBJ2-7,NA,CASSPGPLSSYEQYF,TGTGCCAGCAGCCCGGGGCCGCTGAGCTCCTACGAGCAGTACTTC
TRBV5-1,NA,TRBJ1-1,NA,CASSFRRDTEAFF,TGCGCCAGCAGCTTCCGTCGGGACACTGAAGCTTTCTTT
TRBV11-1,few,TRBJ2-3,NA,CASSRFPDAKPTDTQYF,TGTGCCAGCAGTCGTTTCCCGGACGCAAAACCTACAGATACGCAGTATTTT
TRBV3-1,NA,TRBJ2-5,NA,CASSQNRLGETQYF,TGTGCCAGCAGCCAAAATCGTCTGGGGGAGACCCAGTACTTC
TRBV20-1,NA,TRBJ2-7,NA,CSALPRDRPYEQYF,TGCAGTGCTTTGCCCCGGGACCGACCCTACGAGCAGTACTTC
TRBV29-1,NA,TRBJ2-3,TRBD2,CSVASQGGTDTQYF,TGCAGCGTTGCAAGCCAGGGAGGGACAGATACGCAGTATTTT
TRBV3-1,NA,TRBJ2-4,TRBD2,CASSQEWGGGKNIQYF,TGTGCCAGCAGCCAAGAATGGGGGGGAGGCAAAAACATTCAGTACTTC
TRBV20-1,few,TRBJ1-1,NA,CSASIVNTEAFF,TGCAGTGCTAGTATAGTGAACACTGAAGCTTTCTTT
TRBV21-1,NA,TRBJ1-2,NA,CASSKGRLQSVYGYTF,TGTGCCAGCAGCAAAGGCAGACTTCAGAGCGTATATGGCTACACCTTC
TRBV9,NA,TRBJ2-7,NA,CASSIAAPLTYEQYF,TGTGCCAGCAGTATCGCAGCGCCCCTTACCTACGAGCAGTACTTC
TRBV29-1,NA,TRBJ2-7,TRBD1,CSVEVGTASSYEQYF,TGCAGCGTTGAAGTGGGGACAGCAAGCTCCTACGAGCAGTACTTC
TRBV10-3,NA,TRBJ2-3,TRBD1,CAIRGQGEDTQYF,TGTGCCATCAGGGGACAGGGAGAAGATACGCAGTATTTT
TRBV5-1,NA,TRBJ1-1,NA,CASSSGTDLTEAFF,TGCGCCAGCAGCTCTGGTACGGACCTCACTGAAGCTTTCTTT
TRBV12-3/TRBV12-4,NA,TRBJ2-3,NA,CASRRGGMADTQYF,TGTGCCAGCAGGCGCGGAGGGATGGCGGATACGCAGTATTTT
TRBV11-3,NA,TRBJ2-1,TRBD1,CASSLGWGDREVNEQFF,TGTGCCAGCAGCTTAGGCTGGGGGGACAGGGAGGTCAATGAGCAGTTCTTC
TRBV18,NA,TRBJ2-7,TRBD2,CASSPISGGTSYEQYF,TGTGCCAGCTCACCAATTAGCGGGGGGACCTCCTACGAGCAGTACTTC
TRBV24-1,NA,TRBJ2-3,TRBD2,CATSVGLAGGMRTDTQYF,TGTGCCACCAGTGTAGGGCTAGCGGGGGGGATGAGGACAGATACGCAGTATTTT
TRBV7-9,once,TRBJ2-1,TRBD2,CASSLALAGTYNEQFF,TGTGCCAGCAGCTTAGCGCTAGCGGGAACTTACAATGAGCAGTTCTTC
TRBV7-2,few,TRBJ2-1,TRBD2,CASSSLAGGPHEQFF,TGTGCCAGCAGCTCACTAGCGGGGGGGCCCCATGAGCAGTTCTTC
TRBV4-1,NA,TRBJ2-3,NA,CASLSTRGAYPDTQYF,TGCGCCAGCTTATCTACCCGGGGGGCCTACCCAGATACGCAGTATTTT
TRBV6-1,few,TRBJ1-2,NA,CASSGASYTGGYTF,TGTGCCAGCAGTGGGGCTTCCTATACGGGGGGCTACACCTTC
TRBV2,NA,TRBJ2-6,NA,CASMWDKESGANVLTF,TGTGCCAGCATGTGGGACAAGGAATCAGGGGCCAACGTCCTGACTTTC
TRBV12-3/TRBV12-4,NA,TRBJ1-1,NA,CAARPLGNTEAFF,TGTGCCGCGAGGCCCCTGGGGAACACTGAAGCTTTCTTT
TRBV9,NA,TRBJ1-2,NA,CASSVVDQGSSGYTF,TGTGCCAGCAGCGTAGTGGATCAGGGTTCCAGTGGCTACACCTTC
TRBV20-1,NA,TRBJ2-1,TRBD2,CSARDRRGTSYNEQFF,TGCAGTGCTAGAGATCGGCGGGGGACTTCCTACAATGAGCAGTTCTTC
TRBV20-1,few,TRBJ2-5,NA,CSARDQQGPPETQYF,TGCAGTGCTAGAGATCAGCAGGGCCCGCCGGAGACCCAGTACTTC
TRBV4-2,many,TRBJ1-5,NA,CASSREGIDQPQHF,TGTGCCAGCAGCCGAGAGGGGATTGATCAGCCCCAGCATTTT
TRBV6-1,NA,TRBJ1-5,NA,CASSEQPYRVGKQPQHF,TGTGCCAGCAGTGAACAACCCTACAGGGTCGGTAAGCAGCCCCAGCATTTT
TRBV10-3,few,TRBJ1-1,NA,CAISERGANTEAFF,TGTGCCATCAGTGAGCGAGGGGCGAACACTGAAGCTTTCTTT
TRBV3-1,NA,TRBJ1-2,TRBD1,CASSQDRRGDRGRGYTF,TGTGCCAGCAGCCAAGATCGTAGGGGGGACAGGGGTCGTGGCTACACCTTC
TRBV20-1,few,TRBJ1-2,TRBD1,CSAPTQGQGSYGYTF,TGCAGTGCGCCTACCCAAGGACAGGGATCTTATGGCTACACCTTC
TRBV7-9,NA,TRBJ2-7,TRBD2,CASSPSGGALYEQYF,TGTGCCAGCAGCCCTAGCGGGGGGGCCCTGTACGAGCAGTACTTC
TRBV28,NA,TRBJ2-3,NA,CASSPPGPNAVGTQYF,TGTGCCAGCAGCCCTCCGGGACCGAACGCCGTAGGTACGCAGTATTTT
TRBV29-1,NA,TRBJ2-3,TRBD2,CSVGTSGGLDTQYF,TGCAGCGTTGGGACTAGCGGGGGATTGGATACGCAGTATTTT